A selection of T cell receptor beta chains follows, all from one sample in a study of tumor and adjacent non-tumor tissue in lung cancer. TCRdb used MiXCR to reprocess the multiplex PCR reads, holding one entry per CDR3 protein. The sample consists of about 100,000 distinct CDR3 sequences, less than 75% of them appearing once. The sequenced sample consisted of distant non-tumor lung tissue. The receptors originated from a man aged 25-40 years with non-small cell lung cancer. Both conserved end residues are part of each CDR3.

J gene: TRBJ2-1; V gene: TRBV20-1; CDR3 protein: CRSLTGTSVLHEQSF
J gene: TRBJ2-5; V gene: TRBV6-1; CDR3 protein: CGSSSTGVPETQYF
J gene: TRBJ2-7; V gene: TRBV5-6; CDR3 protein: CASTDRSIYEHYF
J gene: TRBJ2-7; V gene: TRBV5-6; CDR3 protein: CASRRVGQRYF
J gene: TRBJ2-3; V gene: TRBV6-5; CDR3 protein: CASSSGTGGKDTQYF
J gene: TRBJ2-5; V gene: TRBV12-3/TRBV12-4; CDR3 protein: CASSEPWTSGQETQYF
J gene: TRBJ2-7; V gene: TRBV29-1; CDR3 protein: CSVDTVWEQYF
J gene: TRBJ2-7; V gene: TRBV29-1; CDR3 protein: CSALVGERGSHEQYF
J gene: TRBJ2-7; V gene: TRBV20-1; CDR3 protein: CSVPKWARDEQYF
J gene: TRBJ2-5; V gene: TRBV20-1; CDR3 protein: CSVAPAHQEGTQYF
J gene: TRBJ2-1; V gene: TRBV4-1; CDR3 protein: CASSFRVGDEQFF
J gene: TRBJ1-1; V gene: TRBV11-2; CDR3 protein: CASSLTMNTEAFF
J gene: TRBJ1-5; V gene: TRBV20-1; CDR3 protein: CSARAGQGDPPQHF
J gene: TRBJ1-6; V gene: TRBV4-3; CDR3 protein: CTSSQGDGWVNSPLHF
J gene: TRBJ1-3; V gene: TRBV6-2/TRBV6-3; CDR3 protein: CASSWDTQGYSGNSIYF
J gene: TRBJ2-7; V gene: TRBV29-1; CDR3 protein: CSALLSSYEQYF
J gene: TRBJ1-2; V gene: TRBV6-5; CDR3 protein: CASSSWGKYGYTF
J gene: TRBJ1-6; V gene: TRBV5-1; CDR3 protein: CASNITGGSYNSPLHF
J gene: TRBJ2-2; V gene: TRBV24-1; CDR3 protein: CATSDFPGHGENTGELFF
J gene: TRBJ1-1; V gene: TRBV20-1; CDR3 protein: CSASPRDTEAFF
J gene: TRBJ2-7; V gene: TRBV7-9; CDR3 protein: CASSLGWEEQYF
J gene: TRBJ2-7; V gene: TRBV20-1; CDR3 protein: CSAPQGAYGQYF
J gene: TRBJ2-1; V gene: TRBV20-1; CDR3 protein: CSASAGRSDNAQFF
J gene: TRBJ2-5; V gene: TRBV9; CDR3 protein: CASSGNSGGGETQYF
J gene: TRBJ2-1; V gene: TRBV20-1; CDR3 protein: CSASSRYSYYEQFF
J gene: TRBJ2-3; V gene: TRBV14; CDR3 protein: CASSQRDRARGDTQYF
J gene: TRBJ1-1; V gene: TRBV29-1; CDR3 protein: CSVEGQGLGTEAFF
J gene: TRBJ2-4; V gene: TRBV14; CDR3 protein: CTSSQGQGNIQYF
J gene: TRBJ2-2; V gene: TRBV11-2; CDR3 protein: CASSLVQNVGELFF
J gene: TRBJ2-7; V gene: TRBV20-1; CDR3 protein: CSAGPGGGLANEEYF
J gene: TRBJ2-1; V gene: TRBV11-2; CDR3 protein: CASRLGDFLLQNEQFF
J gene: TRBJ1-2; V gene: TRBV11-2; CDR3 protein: CASNSEGQGRGGYTF
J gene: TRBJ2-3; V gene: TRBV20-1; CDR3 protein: CSATETGDTDKQYF
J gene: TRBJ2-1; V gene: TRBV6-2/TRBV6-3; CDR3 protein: CASEDLQSMGGQFF
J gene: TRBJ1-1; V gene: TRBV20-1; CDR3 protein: CSARGPTGQSNTEAFF
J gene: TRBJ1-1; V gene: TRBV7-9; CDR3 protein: CASSSLNRNSEASF